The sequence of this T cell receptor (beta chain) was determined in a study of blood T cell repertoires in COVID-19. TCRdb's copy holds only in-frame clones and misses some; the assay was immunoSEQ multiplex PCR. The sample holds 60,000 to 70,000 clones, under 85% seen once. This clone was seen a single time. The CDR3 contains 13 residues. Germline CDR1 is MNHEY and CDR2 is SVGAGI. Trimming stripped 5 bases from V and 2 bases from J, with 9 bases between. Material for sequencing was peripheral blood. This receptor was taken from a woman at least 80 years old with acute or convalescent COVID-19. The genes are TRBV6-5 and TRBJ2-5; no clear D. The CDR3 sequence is CASSSLPQETQYF. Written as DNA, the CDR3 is TGTGCCAGCAGTAGCCTCCCTCAAGAGACCCAGTACTTC.